This passage covers 4 T cell receptor beta chains from one sample sequenced in a study of cytomegalovirus exposure and HLA in healthy donors. Method: immunoSEQ multiplex PCR; TCRdb's copy keeps in-frame clones and lacks some. This sample has over 120,000 clones, with about 87% found just once. The specimen sequenced was PBMCs. These receptors were obtained from a man younger than 35 in good health and CMV-seropositive.

The chain employs TRBV7-8 and TRBJ1-5; weak D call: TRBD1 (5 bases). CDR3 size: 16 residues. V lost 1 base and J lost 6, with 16 bases in between. Per the germline V gene, CDR1 is SGHVS and CDR2 is FQNEAQ. CDR3 sequence reads: CASSLVAGGAAQPQHF. Written as DNA, the CDR3 is TGTGCCAGCAGCTTAGTGGCCGGGGGTGCGGCTCAGCCCCAGCATTTT.

V usage is TRBV18 and J usage is TRBJ2-7; the D gene is possibly TRBD1 (6 bases). Germline V lookup: CDR1 KGHSH, CDR2 LQKENI. Trimming shortened V by 6 bases and J by 7 bases, and 19 bases separated the two germline ends. This CDR3 region has 14 residues. In DNA form, the CDR3 reads TGTGCCAGCTCTCTCCAGGGACACCCGTTTGAGCAGTACTTC. Translation gives CASSLQGHPFEQYF.

Only a few counts were recorded for this clone. The chain couples TRBV9 to TRBJ2-7; D is perhaps TRBD2 (7 bases). The CDR3 runs 15 residues. The V gene's germline CDR1 is SGDLS and CDR2 YYNGEE. V lost 4 bases, J lost 2 bases, and 16 bases lay in between. CDR3 sequence reads: CASSPSGGKAYEQYF. The CDR3 bases are TGTGCCAGCAGCCCATCGGGGGGCAAAGCCTACGAGCAGTACTTC.

This sequence joins TRBV5-1 and TRBJ2-1, with D perhaps TRBD1 (5 bases). The CDR3 consists of 16 residues. Germline CDR1 SGHRS, CDR2 YFSETQ. Trimming removed 3 bases at V and 2 bases at J, with 15 bases between. This CDR3 reads CASSYAPQVTYNEQFF. CDR3 DNA sequence: TGCGCCAGCAGCTACGCCCCACAGGTTACCTACAATGAGCAGTTCTTC.